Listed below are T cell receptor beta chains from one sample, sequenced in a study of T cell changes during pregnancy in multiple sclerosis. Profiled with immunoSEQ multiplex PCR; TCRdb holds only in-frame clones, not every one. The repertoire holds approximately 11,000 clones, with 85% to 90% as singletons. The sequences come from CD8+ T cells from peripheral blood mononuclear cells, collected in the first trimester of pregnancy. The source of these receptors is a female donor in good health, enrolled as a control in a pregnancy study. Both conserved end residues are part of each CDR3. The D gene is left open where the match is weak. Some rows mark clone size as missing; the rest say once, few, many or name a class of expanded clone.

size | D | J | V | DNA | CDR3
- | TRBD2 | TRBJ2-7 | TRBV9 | TGTGCCAGCAGCGCCGGACTAGCGGGGGTAGGGTACGAGCAGTACTTC | CASSAGLAGVGYEQYF
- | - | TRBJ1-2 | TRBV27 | TGTGCCAGCAGTTCGTCAAGGGGCTATGGCTACACCTTC | CASSSSRGYGYTF
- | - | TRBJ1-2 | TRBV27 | TGTGCCAGCAGTTTCCGACGCGGCGCAACTAACTATGGCTACACCTTC | CASSFRRGATNYGYTF
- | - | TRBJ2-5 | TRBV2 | TGTGCCAGCAGTCCGGACAGCCAAGAGACCCAGTACTTC | CASSPDSQETQYF
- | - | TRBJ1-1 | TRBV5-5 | TGTGCCAGCAGCTTGGAGGGGGTGAACACTGAAGCTTTCTTT | CASSLEGVNTEAFF
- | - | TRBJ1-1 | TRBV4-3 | TGCGCCAGCAGCCAATACGAAGGGGTCACTGAAGCTTTCTTT | CASSQYEGVTEAFF
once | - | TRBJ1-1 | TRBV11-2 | TGTGCCAGCAGCTTAGATCCAGAAGCTTTCTTT | CASSLDPEAFF
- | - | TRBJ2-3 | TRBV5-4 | TGTGCCAGCAGCTTGGTTTCCGTGGGGGGGCGCCCAGATACGCAGTATTTT | CASSLVSVGGRPDTQYF
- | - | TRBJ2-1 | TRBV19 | TGTGCCAGTAGTATACGGGGGGCCAATGAGCAGTTCTTC | CASSIRGANEQFF
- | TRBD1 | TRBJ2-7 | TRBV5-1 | TGCGCCAGCAGCTTGGTATCCGGACAGGGGACTCGGGAGCAGTACTTC | CASSLVSGQGTREQYF